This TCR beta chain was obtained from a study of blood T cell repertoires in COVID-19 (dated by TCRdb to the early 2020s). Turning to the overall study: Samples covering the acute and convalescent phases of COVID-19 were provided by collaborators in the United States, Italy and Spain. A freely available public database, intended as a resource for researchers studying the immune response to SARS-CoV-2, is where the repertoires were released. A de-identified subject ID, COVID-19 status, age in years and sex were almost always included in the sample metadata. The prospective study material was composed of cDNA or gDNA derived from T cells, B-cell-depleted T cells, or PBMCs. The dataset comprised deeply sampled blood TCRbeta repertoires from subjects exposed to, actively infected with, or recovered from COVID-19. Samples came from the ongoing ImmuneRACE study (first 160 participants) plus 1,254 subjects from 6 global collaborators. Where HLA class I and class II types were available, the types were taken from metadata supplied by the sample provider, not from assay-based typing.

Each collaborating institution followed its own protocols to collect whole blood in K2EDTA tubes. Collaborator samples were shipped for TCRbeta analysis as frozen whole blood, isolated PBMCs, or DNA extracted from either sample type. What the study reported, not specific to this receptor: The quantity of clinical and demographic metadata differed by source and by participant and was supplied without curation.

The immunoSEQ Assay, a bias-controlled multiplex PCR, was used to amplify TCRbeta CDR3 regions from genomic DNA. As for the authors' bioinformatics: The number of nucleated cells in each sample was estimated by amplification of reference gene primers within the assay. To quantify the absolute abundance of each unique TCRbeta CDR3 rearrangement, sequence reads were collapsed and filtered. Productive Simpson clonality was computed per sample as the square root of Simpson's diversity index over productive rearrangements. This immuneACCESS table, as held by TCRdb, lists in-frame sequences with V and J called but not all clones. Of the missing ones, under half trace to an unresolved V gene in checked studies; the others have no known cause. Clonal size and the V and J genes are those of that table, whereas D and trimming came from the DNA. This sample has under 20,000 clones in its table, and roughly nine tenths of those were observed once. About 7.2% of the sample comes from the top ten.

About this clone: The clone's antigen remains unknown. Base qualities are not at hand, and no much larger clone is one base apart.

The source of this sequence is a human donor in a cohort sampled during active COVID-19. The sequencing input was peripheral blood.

The CDR3 protein is CASSFQGGKETQYF. The base sequence is TGTGCCAGCAGCTTCCAAGGGGGAAAAGAGACCCAGTACTTC. This sequence uses TRBV7-3 and TRBJ2-5, and perhaps TRBD1 as D gene, on 6 matching bases. V drops 3 bases and J drops 3 bases, leaving 11 bases in between. The CDR3 holds 14 amino acids from the cysteine to the phenylalanine. Of all the DNA, just the CDR3 is kept, 42 bases in frame from base 1. The germline V gene specifies SGHTA as CDR1 and FQGTGA as CDR2.